This is a list of T cell receptor beta chains from one sample in a study of T cells in Graves' hyperthyroidism and ophthalmopathy. TCRdb re-analysed the multiplex PCR reads in MiXCR, keeping a single row per CDR3 protein. The sample has a few hundred thousand distinct CDR3 sequences, about an eighth seen once. Material for sequencing was blood. These receptors all come from a young woman with Graves' hyperthyroidism. CDR3s include the opening cysteine and the closing phenylalanine or tryptophan. A D gene is named only where the DNA matches it firmly. Rows may omit the clone size; those that give it use once, few, many or a size class.

TRBD2 | 15 | TRBJ2-1 | few | TRBV29-1 | TGCAGCGTTTCCAACCGACTAGCTCTGGGCAATGAGCAGTTCTTC | CSVSNRLALGNEQFF
NA | 11 | TRBJ1-1 | many | TRBV30 | TGTGCCTGGAGGTGGCAGGATGAAGCTTTCTTT | CAWRWQDEAFF
NA | 16 | TRBJ2-1 | NA | TRBV20-1 | TGCAGTGCTAGAGATCATGTGAGGGCCCTGAGCAATGAGCAGTTCTTC | CSARDHVRALSNEQFF
NA | 14 | TRBJ2-3 | NA | TRBV5-1 | TGCGCCAGCCGACCCAGCCAGGGTACAGATACGCAGTATTTT | CASRPSQGTDTQYF
TRBD2 | 15 | TRBJ2-5 | few | TRBV29-1 | TGCAGCGTTGGAAAGGAGGGAGGGCCGGTTGAGACCCAGTACTTC | CSVGKEGGPVETQYF
NA | 15 | TRBJ2-5 | many | TRBV27 | TGTGCCAGCAGTTCCCGCCGGGACAACCAAGAGACCCAGTACTTC | CASSSRRDNQETQYF
TRBD2 | 13 | TRBJ2-5 | many | TRBV6-1 | TGTGCCAGCAGGATAGCGGGGCAAGAGACCCAGTACTTC | CASRIAGQETQYF
NA | 16 | TRBJ1-5 | many | TRBV7-8 | TGTGCCAGCAGCTTAGTGGTAGTGGGTAGGGATCAGCCCCAGCATTTT | CASSLVVVGRDQPQHF
TRBD2 | 15 | TRBJ2-3 | many | TRBV27 | TGTGCCAGCAGTCCCTTCAGCGGGAGTTCAGATACGCAGTATTTT | CASSPFSGSSDTQYF
NA | 15 | TRBJ2-2 | few | TRBV12-3/TRBV12-4 | TGTGCCAGCAGTTTTCGGGGGGCGGACACCGGGGAGCTGTTTTTT | CASSFRGADTGELFF
NA | 17 | TRBJ1-6 | NA | TRBV5-1 | TGCGCCAGCAGCTTGGGGACAAGGGGCTCCTATAATTCACCCCTCCACTTT | CASSLGTRGSYNSPLHF
NA | 10 | TRBJ2-4 | many | TRBV20-1 | TGCAGTGCTAGCAGTAACATTCAGTACTTC | CSASSNIQYF
NA | 13 | TRBJ1-5 | many | TRBV28 | TGTGCCAGCAGTCGGGGTCTACTCCAGCCCCAGCATTTT | CASSRGLLQPQHF
NA | 13 | TRBJ1-2 | many | TRBV28 | TGTGCCAGCAGTCTAGGACACCTCTATGGCTACACCTTC | CASSLGHLYGYTF
NA | 15 | TRBJ2-1 | NA | TRBV7-9 | TGTGCCAGCAGCGCCCCCAGCGGGCCGGGCAATGAGCAGTTCTTC | CASSAPSGPGNEQFF
TRBD2 | 16 | TRBJ2-7 | many | TRBV2 | TGTGCCAGCCATGGGTTTGGGGCTAGCGGGACCTACGAGCAGTACTTC | CASHGFGASGTYEQYF
NA | 13 | TRBJ2-2 | few | TRBV6-1 | TGTGCCCACAGGGCTACGAACACCGGGGAGCTGTTTTTT | CAHRATNTGELFF
TRBD2 | 12 | TRBJ2-7 | NA | TRBV20-1 | TGCAGTGCTCGAACTAGCGGTGGTGAGCAGTACTTC | CSARTSGGEQYF
NA | 13 | TRBJ2-7 | NA | TRBV15 | TGTGCCACCAGCAGAGGGGTTGGGAACGAGCAGTACTTC | CATSRGVGNEQYF
NA | 15 | TRBJ2-4 | NA | TRBV7-2 | TGTGCCAGCAGCCCCCCCGAGGTACCCAAAAACATTCAGTACTTC | CASSPPEVPKNIQYF
TRBD1 | 15 | TRBJ2-6 | few | TRBV20-1 | TGCAGTGCTAACATACAGGGGTCTGGGGCCAACGTCCTGACTTTC | CSANIQGSGANVLTF
TRBD2 | 22 | TRBJ2-3 | many | TRBV10-1 | TGCGCCAGCAGTGAGTCCGAGGGTCAGGGCGCTAGCGGCCCTCCGAGCACAGATACGCAGTATTTT | CASSESEGQGASGPPSTDTQYF
TRBD1 | 13 | TRBJ2-7 | NA | TRBV11-3 | TGTGCCAGCAGCGGACAGGGCCCCTACAAGCAGTACTTC | CASSGQGPYKQYF
TRBD1 | 14 | TRBJ2-1 | many | TRBV28 | TGTGCCAGCAGTTCTTGGGACAGGGGCGGTGAGCAGTTCTTC | CASSSWDRGGEQFF
NA | 13 | TRBJ2-7 | many | TRBV7-2 | TGTGCCAGCAGCCCGAGGGCTGCCTACGAGCAGTACTTC | CASSPRAAYEQYF
NA | 13 | TRBJ1-1 | NA | TRBV3-1 | TGTGCCAGCCGCCAAGGCAGACTAAATGAAGCTTTCTTT | CASRQGRLNEAFF
NA | 15 | TRBJ1-1 | many | TRBV6-5 | TGTGCCAGCAGTTACGATTCCCCAGGGAACACTGAAGCTTTCTTT | CASSYDSPGNTEAFF
TRBD1 | 16 | TRBJ1-2 | NA | TRBV6-5 | TGTGCCAGCAGTTCAATGGCGGGACAGGCTAACTATGGCTACACCTTC | CASSSMAGQANYGYTF
NA | 13 | TRBJ2-7 | many | TRBV11-2 | TGTGCCAGCAGATTAGCAGGGGTTCACGAGCAGTACTTC | CASRLAGVHEQYF
NA | 15 | TRBJ1-6 | NA | TRBV5-1 | TGCGCCAGCAGCTTGGAGGGACTTGATAATTCACCCCTCCACTTT | CASSLEGLDNSPLHF
NA | 17 | TRBJ2-6 | few | TRBV2 | TGTGCCAGCAGTGTGGCTGGATACGGTACTGGGGCCAACGTCCTGACTTTC | CASSVAGYGTGANVLTF
NA | 14 | TRBJ1-1 | NA | TRBV19 | TGTGCCAGTAGTAGCAGCCTATTGAACACTGAAGCTTTCTTT | CASSSSLLNTEAFF
TRBD2 | 15 | TRBJ2-1 | NA | TRBV7-2 | TGTGCCAGCAGCTTAGTAACTAGCGGGAACAATGAGCAGTTCTTC | CASSLVTSGNNEQFF
TRBD2 | 15 | TRBJ2-1 | many | TRBV28 | TGTGCCAGCAGCCGAGGGACTAGCGGGAGAGGTGAGCAGTTCTTC | CASSRGTSGRGEQFF
NA | 13 | TRBJ1-1 | many | TRBV29-1 | TGCAGCGTTGAAGGACCTTTGAACACTGAAGCTTTCTTT | CSVEGPLNTEAFF
NA | 12 | TRBJ2-7 | many | TRBV29-1 | TGCAGCGTTGAAGATGACAACTACGAGCAGTACTTC | CSVEDDNYEQYF
TRBD2 | 16 | TRBJ2-3 | medium-sized | TRBV2 | TGTGCCAGCAGTGATTTCGGACTAGCGATCACAGATACGCAGTATTTT | CASSDFGLAITDTQYF
NA | 16 | TRBJ2-3 | many | TRBV28 | TGTGCCAGCTGCCCCCCCCCCAGCGGGAGCACAGATACGCAGTATTTT | CASCPPPSGSTDTQYF
TRBD2 | 15 | TRBJ2-4 | many | TRBV28 | TGTGCCAGCCGCTTCTCAGGAGCGGGAGGAGACATTCAGTACTTC | CASRFSGAGGDIQYF
NA | 14 | TRBJ2-7 | many | TRBV9 | TGTGCCAGCAGTGATGGACTGGAATCCTACGAGCAGTACTTC | CASSDGLESYEQYF
TRBD2 | 18 | TRBJ2-3 | many | TRBV27 | TGTGCCAGCGGCCTATCCGGGACTAGCGCCTGGAGTACAGATACGCAGTATTTT | CASGLSGTSAWSTDTQYF
TRBD1 | 15 | TRBJ1-4 | many | TRBV28 | TGTGCCAGCAGTTCCCCGGGACAGGCTAATGAAAAACTGTTTTTT | CASSSPGQANEKLFF
NA | 16 | TRBJ2-7 | NA | TRBV7-9 | TGTGCCAGCAGCTCCACCCGACAGGTCCCGACCTACGAGCAGTACTTC | CASSSTRQVPTYEQYF
TRBD1 | 15 | TRBJ1-1 | many | TRBV28 | TGTGCCAGCAGTTTCCTGGACAGGGTGCACACTGAAGCTTTCTTT | CASSFLDRVHTEAFF
TRBD2 | 15 | TRBJ2-7 | many | TRBV20-1 | TGCAGTGCTAGCTCTAGCGGGTCCGAAGGGGACGAGCAGTACTTC | CSASSSGSEGDEQYF
TRBD1 | 16 | TRBJ2-7 | many | TRBV7-9 | TGTGCCAGCAGCTTAGCAGACAGGGGAGAGACCTACGAGCAGTACTTC | CASSLADRGETYEQYF
TRBD1 | 14 | TRBJ1-5 | many | TRBV20-1 | TGCAGTGCTAGTAAGCAGGGGGCTTATCAGCCCCAGCATTTT | CSASKQGAYQPQHF
NA | 13 | TRBJ2-5 | NA | TRBV18 | TGTGCCAGCTCCGAGGGGGTTCAAGAGACCCAGTACTTC | CASSEGVQETQYF
NA | 14 | TRBJ2-1 | many | TRBV27 | TGTGCCAGCAGTTTCGGGCGCGGGAACAATGAGCAGTTCTTC | CASSFGRGNNEQFF
NA | 15 | TRBJ2-1 | many | TRBV3-1 | TGTGCCAGCAGCCAAGTGGTCAGGACCTACAATGAGCAGTTCTTC | CASSQVVRTYNEQFF
TRBD1 | 15 | TRBJ2-7 | many | TRBV20-1 | TGCAGTGCTAGACCTTTGGACAGGGGGGACTACGAGCAGTACTTC | CSARPLDRGDYEQYF
NA | 13 | TRBJ2-1 | few | TRBV7-3 | TGTGCCAGCAGCTATGAGGGGGTGAATGAGCAGTTCTTC | CASSYEGVNEQFF
NA | 15 | TRBJ2-7 | many | TRBV10-3 | TGTGCCATCAGTGAAAGAGCTAGTAGCGGCGCCGAGCAGTACTTC | CAISERASSGAEQYF
TRBD2 | 16 | TRBJ2-3 | many | TRBV6-1 | TGTGCCAGCAGTTACTGGACTAGCGGGAACACAGATACGCAGTATTTT | CASSYWTSGNTDTQYF
TRBD2 | 15 | TRBJ2-1 | many | TRBV20-1 | TGCAGTGCTCATCGAGGACTAGCGGGAGAGGACGAGCAGTTCTTC | CSAHRGLAGEDEQFF
TRBD2 | 17 | TRBJ2-5 | many | TRBV5-5 | TGTGCCAGCAGGGACCGCAAACTAGCGGGAGTTGAGGAGACCCAGTACTTC | CASRDRKLAGVEETQYF
TRBD2 | 16 | TRBJ2-1 | many | TRBV24-1 | TGTGCCACCAGTGATGCTAGCGGACGGTCTGTAAATGAGCAGTTCTTC | CATSDASGRSVNEQFF
NA | 15 | TRBJ1-1 | many | TRBV5-1 | TGCGCCAGCAGCTCGCCGACAGTGTCGAACACTGAAGCTTTCTTT | CASSSPTVSNTEAFF
TRBD1 | 14 | TRBJ1-2 | few | TRBV19 | TGTGCCAGTAGAACGGACAGGGGTAACTATGGCTACACCTTC | CASRTDRGNYGYTF
NA | 15 | TRBJ1-1 | many | TRBV7-2 | TGTGCCAGCAGCTTATCCGGGAGTAGTGGCTCTGAAGCTTTCTTT | CASSLSGSSGSEAFF